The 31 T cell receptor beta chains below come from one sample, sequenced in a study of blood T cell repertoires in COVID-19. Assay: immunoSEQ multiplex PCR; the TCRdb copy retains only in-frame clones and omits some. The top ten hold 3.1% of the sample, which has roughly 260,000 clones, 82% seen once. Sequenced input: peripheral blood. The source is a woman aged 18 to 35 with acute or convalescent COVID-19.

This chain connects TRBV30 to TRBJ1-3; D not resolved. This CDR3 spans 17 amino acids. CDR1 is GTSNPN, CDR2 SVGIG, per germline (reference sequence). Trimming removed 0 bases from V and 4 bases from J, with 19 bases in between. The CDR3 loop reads CAWSVGLGSPIGNTIYF. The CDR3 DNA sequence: TGTGCCTGGAGTGTGGGCTTAGGCAGTCCAATCGGAAACACCATATATTTT. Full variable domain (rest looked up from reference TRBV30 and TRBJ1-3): SQTIHQWPATLVQPVGSPLSLECTVEGTSNPNLYWYRQAAGRGLQLLFYSVGIGQISSEVPQNLSASRPQDRQFILSSKKLLLSDSGFYLCAWSVGLGSPIGNTIYFGEGSWLTVV.

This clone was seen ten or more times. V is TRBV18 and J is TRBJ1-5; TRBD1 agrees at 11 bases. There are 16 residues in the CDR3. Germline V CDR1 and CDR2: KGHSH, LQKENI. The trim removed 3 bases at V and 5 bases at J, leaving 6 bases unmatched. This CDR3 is CASSPAGQGGDQPQHF. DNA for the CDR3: TGTGCCAGCTCACCCGCGGGACAGGGGGGGGATCAGCCCCAGCATTTT.

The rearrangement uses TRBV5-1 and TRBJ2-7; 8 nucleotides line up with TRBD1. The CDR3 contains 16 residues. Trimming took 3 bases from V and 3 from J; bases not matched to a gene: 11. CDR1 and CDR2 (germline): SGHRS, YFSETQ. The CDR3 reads CASSSGTGPQLYEQYF. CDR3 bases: TGCGCCAGCAGCTCCGGGACAGGCCCCCAACTCTACGAGCAGTACTTC.

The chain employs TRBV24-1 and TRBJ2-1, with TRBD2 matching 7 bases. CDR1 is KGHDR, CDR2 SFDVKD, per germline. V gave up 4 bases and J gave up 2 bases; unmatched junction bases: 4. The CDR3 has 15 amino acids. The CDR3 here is CATSDLAGPYNEQFF. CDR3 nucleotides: TGTGCCACCAGTGACTTAGCGGGCCCCTACAATGAGCAGTTCTTC.

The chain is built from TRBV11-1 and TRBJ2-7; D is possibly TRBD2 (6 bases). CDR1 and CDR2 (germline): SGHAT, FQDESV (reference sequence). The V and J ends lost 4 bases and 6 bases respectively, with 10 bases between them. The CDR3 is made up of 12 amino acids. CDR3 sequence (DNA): TGTGCCAGCAGCTCCCAGCGGGTCGAGCAGTACTTC. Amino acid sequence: CASSSQRVEQYF.

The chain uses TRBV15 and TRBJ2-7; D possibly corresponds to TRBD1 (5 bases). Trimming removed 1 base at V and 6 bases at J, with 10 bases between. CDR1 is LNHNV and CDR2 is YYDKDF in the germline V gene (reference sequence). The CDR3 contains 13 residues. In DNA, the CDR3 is TGTGCCACCAGCAGAGGTAGGGGCGGCGAGCAGTACTTC. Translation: CATSRGRGGEQYF.

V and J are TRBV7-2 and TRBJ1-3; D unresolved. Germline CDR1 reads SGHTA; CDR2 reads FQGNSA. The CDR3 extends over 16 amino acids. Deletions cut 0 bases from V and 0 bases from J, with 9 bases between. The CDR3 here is CASSLATGLSGNTIYF. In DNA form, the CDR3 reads TGTGCCAGCAGCTTAGCAACTGGTCTCTCTGGAAACACCATATATTTT.

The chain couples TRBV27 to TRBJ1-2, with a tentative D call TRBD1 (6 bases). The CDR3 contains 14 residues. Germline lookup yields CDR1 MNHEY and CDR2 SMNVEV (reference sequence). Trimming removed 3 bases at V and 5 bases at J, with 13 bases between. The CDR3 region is CASSFLTGNYGYTF. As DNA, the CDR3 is TGTGCCAGCAGTTTTCTGACAGGAAATTATGGCTACACCTTC.

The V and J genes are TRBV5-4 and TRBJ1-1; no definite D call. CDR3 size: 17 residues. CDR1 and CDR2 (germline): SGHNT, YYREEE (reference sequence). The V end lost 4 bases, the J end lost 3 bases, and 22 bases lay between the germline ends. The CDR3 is CASSLAIMGIKDTEAFF. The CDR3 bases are TGTGCCAGCAGCCTAGCGATTATGGGGATTAAGGACACTGAAGCTTTCTTT. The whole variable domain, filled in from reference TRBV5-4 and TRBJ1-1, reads ETGVTQSPTHLIKTRGQQVTLRCSSQSGHNTVSWYQQALGQGPQFIFQYYREEENGRGNFPPRFSGLQFPNYSSELNVNALELDDSALYLCASSLAIMGIKDTEAFFGQGTRLTVV.

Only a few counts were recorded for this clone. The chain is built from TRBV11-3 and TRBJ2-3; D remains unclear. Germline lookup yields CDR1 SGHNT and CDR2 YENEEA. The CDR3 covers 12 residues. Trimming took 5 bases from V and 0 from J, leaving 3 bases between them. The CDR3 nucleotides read TGTGCCAGCAGCCAAAGCACAGATACGCAGTATTTT. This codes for CASSQSTDTQYF.

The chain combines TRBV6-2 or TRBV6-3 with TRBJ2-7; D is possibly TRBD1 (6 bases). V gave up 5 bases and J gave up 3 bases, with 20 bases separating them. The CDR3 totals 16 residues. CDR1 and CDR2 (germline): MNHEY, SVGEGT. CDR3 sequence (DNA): TGTGCCAGCAGTCCCCATCTTCAGGGGACCGACTACGAGCAGTACTTC. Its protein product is CASSPHLQGTDYEQYF.

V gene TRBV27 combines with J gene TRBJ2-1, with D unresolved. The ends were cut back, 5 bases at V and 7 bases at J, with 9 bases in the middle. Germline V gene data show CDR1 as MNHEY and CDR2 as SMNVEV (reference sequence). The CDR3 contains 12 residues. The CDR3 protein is CASSALGNEQFF. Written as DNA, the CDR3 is TGTGCCAGCAGTGCCCTCGGTAATGAGCAGTTCTTC.

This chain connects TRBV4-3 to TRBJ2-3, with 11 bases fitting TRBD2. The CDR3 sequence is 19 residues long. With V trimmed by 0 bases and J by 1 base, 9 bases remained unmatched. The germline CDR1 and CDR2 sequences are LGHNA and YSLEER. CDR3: CASSQDRPGTSGRTDTQYF. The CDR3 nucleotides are TGCGCCAGCAGCCAAGATCGCCCCGGGACTAGCGGACGCACAGATACGCAGTATTTT.

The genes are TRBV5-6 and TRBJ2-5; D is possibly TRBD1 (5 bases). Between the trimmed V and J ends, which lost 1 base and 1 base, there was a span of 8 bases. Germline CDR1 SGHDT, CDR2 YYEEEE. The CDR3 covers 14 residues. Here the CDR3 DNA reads TGTGCCAGCAGCTTGATACAGGCCCAAGAGACCCAGTACTTC. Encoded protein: CASSLIQAQETQYF.

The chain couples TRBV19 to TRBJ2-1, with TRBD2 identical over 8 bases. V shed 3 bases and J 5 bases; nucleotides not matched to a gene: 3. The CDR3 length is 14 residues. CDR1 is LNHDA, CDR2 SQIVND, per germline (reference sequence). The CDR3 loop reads CASSIGTRDNEQFF. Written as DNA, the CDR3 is TGTGCCAGTAGTATTGGGACTAGAGACAATGAGCAGTTCTTC.

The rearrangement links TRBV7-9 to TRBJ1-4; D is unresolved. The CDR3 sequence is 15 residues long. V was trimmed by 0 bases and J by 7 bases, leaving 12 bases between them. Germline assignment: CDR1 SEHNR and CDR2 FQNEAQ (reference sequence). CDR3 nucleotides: TGTGCCAGCAGCTTAGCCTCTGTAGGAGCTGAAAAACTGTTTTTT. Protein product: CASSLASVGAEKLFF. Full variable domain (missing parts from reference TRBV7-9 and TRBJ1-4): DTGVSQNPRHKITKRGQNVTFRCDPISEHNRLYWYRQTLGQGPEFLTYFQNEAQLEKSRLLSDRFSAERPKGSFSTLEIQRTEQGDSAMYLCASSLASVGAEKLFFGSGTQLSVL.

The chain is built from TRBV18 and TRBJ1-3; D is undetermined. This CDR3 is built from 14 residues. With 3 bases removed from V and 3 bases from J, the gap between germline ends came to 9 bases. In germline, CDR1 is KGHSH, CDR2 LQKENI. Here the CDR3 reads CASSPGSNGNTIYF. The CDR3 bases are TGTGCCAGCTCACCGGGCAGTAATGGAAACACCATATATTTT.

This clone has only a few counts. The CDR3 coding sequence is TGCAGTGCTAGTTGGGAGGAGACCTACGAGCAGTACTTC. This translates into CSASWEETYEQYF. The rearrangement joins TRBV20-1 to TRBJ2-7, with D possibly matching TRBD2 (6 bases). The germline CDR1 and CDR2 sequences are DFQATT and SNEGSKA (reference sequence). The CDR3 is 13 residues long. Deletions cut 3 bases from V and 2 bases from J, with 11 bases between.

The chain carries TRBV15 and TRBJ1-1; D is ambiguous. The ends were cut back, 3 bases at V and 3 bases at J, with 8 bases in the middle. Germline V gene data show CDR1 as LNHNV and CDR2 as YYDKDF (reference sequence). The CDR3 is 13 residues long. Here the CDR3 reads CATSSPSDTEAFF. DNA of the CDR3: TGTGCCACCAGCAGCCCCTCGGACACTGAAGCTTTCTTT.

CDR3 bases: TGCGCCAGCAGCCAAGGTAGCAGGGGAACTAATGAAAAACTGTTTTTT. Protein sequence: CASSQGSRGTNEKLFF. V and J are TRBV4-3 and TRBJ1-4; possible D gene TRBD1, 6 bases. The CDR3 is made up of 16 amino acids. Germline V gene sequence: CDR1 LGHNA, CDR2 YSLEER. The V gene lost 1 base and the J gene lost 1 base, with 10 bases spanning the gap.

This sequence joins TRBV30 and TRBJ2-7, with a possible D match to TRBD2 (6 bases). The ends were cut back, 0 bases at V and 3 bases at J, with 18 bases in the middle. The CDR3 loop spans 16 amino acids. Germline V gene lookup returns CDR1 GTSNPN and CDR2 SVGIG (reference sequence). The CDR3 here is CAWSVGGFQEGYEQYF. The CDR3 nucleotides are TGTGCCTGGAGTGTCGGTGGTTTCCAGGAGGGCTACGAGCAGTACTTC.

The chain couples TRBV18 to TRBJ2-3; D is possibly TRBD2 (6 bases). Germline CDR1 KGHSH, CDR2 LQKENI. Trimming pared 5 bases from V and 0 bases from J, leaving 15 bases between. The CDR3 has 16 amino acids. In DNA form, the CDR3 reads TGTGCCAGCTCAGAACCCGCTGGGGGGAGCACAGATACGCAGTATTTT. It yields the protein CASSEPAGGSTDTQYF.

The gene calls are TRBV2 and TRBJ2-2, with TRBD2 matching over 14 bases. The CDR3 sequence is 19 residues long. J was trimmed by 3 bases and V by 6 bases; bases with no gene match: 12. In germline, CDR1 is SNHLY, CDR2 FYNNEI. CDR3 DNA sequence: TGTGCCAGCAGGGTTTTCGCGACTAGCGGGAGGGCCGACACCGGGGAGCTGTTTTTT. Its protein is CASRVFATSGRADTGELFF.

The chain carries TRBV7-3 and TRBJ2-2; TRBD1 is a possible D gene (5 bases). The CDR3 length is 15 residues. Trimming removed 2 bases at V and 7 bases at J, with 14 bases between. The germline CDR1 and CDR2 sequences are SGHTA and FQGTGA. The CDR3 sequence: CASSLFGAAVGELFF. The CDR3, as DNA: TGTGCCAGCAGCTTATTTGGGGCTGCGGTCGGGGAGCTGTTTTTT.

CDR3 in amino acids: CASSLVAQSTGELFF. CDR3 sequence (DNA): TGTGCCAGCAGCTTAGTAGCCCAGAGCACCGGGGAGCTGTTTTTT. The chain combines TRBV7-9 with TRBJ2-2; D not certain. The CDR3 consists of 15 residues. The germline gives CDR1 SEHNR, CDR2 FQNEAQ (reference sequence). V dropped 1 base and J dropped 4 bases, with 10 bases sitting between them.

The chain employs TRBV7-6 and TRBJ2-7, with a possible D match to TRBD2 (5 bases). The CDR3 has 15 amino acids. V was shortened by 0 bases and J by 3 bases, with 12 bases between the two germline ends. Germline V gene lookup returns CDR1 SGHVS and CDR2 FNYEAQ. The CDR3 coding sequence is TGTGCCAGCAGCTTAGCTCTAAGTGCGGGCTACGAGCAGTACTTC. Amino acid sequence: CASSLALSAGYEQYF.

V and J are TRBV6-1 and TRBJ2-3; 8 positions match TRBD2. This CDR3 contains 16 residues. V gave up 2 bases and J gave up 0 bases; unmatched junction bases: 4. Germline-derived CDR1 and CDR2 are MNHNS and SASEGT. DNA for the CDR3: TGTGCCAGCAGTGAATTGGCGGGAGGAAGCACAGATACGCAGTATTTT. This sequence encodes CASSELAGGSTDTQYF.

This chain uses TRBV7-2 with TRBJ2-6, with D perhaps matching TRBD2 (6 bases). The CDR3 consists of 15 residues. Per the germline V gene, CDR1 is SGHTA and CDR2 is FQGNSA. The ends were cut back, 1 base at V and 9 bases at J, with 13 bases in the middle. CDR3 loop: CASSLGLEGGNVLTF. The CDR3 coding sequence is TGTGCCAGCAGCTTAGGGTTGGAGGGAGGCAACGTCCTGACTTTC.

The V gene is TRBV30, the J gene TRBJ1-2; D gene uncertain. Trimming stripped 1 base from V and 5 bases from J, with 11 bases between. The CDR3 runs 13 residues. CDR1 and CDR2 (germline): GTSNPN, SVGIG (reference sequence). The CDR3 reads CAWSDRRLYGYTF. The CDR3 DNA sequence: TGTGCCTGGAGTGATAGAAGACTATATGGCTACACCTTC.

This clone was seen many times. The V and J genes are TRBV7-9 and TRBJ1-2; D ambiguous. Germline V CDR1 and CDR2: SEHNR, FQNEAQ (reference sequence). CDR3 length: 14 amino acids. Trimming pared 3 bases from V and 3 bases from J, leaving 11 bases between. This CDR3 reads CASSLAGWDYGYTF. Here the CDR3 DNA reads TGTGCCAGCAGCTTGGCCGGGTGGGACTATGGCTACACCTTC. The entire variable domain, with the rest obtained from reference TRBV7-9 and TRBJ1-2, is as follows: DTGVSQNPRHKITKRGQNVTFRCDPISEHNRLYWYRQTLGQGPEFLTYFQNEAQLEKSRLLSDRFSAERPKGSFSTLEIQRTEQGDSAMYLCASSLAGWDYGYTFGSGTRLTVV.

This chain's CDR3 is CASRNTGRAETQYF. In nucleotides, the CDR3 is TGCGCCAGCAGGAATACCGGCAGGGCCGAGACCCAGTACTTC. This chain links TRBV5-1 with TRBJ2-5, with D maybe TRBD1 (5 bases). CDR1 and CDR2 (germline): SGHRS, YFSETQ. Trimming left V 5 bases short and J 5 bases short, with 16 bases between. The CDR3 sequence is 14 residues long.